These 27 T cell receptor beta chains came from one sample sequenced in a study of CD8+ T cells in alopecia areata. Treatment reported: oral pan-JAK inhibitor, 5-10 mg twice daily. Sequencing templates came from extracted RNA that was reverse transcribed into cDNA. Only in-frame clones appear in the TCRdb table, and some are missing; sequencing was by immunoSEQ multiplex PCR. The table has approximately 120,000 clones, about 59% seen once. Material: CD4+ T cells sorted from blood, obtained at week 4, from a patient treated with tofacitinib. All receptors derive from a human donor with alopecia areata.

The V and J genes are TRBV5-1 and TRBJ2-6, with a possible D match to TRBD2 (5 bases). V lost 4 bases and J 0 bases, leaving 17 bases between the germline ends. The germline gives CDR1 SGHRS, CDR2 YFSETQ. The CDR3 covers 18 residues. The CDR3, as DNA: TGCGCCAGCAGCCCAGACCCGAGGGCTGTCTCTGGGGCCAACGTCCTGACTTTC. Translation: CASSPDPRAVSGANVLTF.

This clone was detected only a few times. The chain couples TRBV10-3 to TRBJ1-2; D unresolved. V gave up 5 bases and J gave up 2 bases, with 3 bases separating them. Germline V gene data show CDR1 as ENHRY and CDR2 as SYGVKD. The CDR3 sequence is 11 residues long. In DNA, the CDR3 is TGTGCCATCAGTATAAACTATGGCTACACCTTC. This translates into CAISINYGYTF.

This clone has only one observation. The V call is TRBV29-1, the J call TRBJ2-2; 7 positions match TRBD1. V shed 3 bases, J shed 4 bases, and the junction held 5 bases outside the gene matches. Germline CDR1 reads SQVTM; CDR2 reads ANQGSEA. The CDR3 totals 14 residues. The CDR3 region has the DNA TGCAGCGTTGAGACAGGGATTAGCACCGGGGAGCTGTTTTTT. Translated, it gives CSVETGISTGELFF.

This clone has more than one count but fewer than ten. The chain combines TRBV30 with TRBJ2-1, with D maybe TRBD2 (6 bases). V lost 1 base and J 12 bases, leaving 13 bases between the germline ends. The CDR3 contains 12 residues. Germline V gives CDR1 GTSNPN, CDR2 SVGIG (reference sequence). CDR3: CAWSDPVRGQFF. As DNA, the CDR3 is TGTGCCTGGAGTGACCCCGTGCGGGGGCAGTTCTTC.

The chain links TRBV7-7 to TRBJ2-5, with D unresolved. Trimming cost V 1 base and J 4 bases, with 7 bases left between them. Germline CDR1 reads SSHAT; CDR2 reads FNYEAQ (reference sequence). This CDR3 region has 13 residues. The CDR3 DNA sequence: TGTGCCAGCAGCTTAGAGGCGGCAGAGACCCAGTACTTC. The encoded protein is CASSLEAAETQYF. Filled out from reference TRBV7-7 and TRBJ2-5, the complete variable domain reads GAGVSQSPRYKVTKRGQDVTLRCDPISSHATLYWYQQALGQGPEFLTYFNYEAQPDKSGLPSDRFSAERPEGSISTLTIQRTEQRDSAMYRCASSLEAAETQYFGPGTRLLVL.

The genes are TRBV5-6 and TRBJ2-5, with D perhaps matching TRBD1 (6 bases). Looked up from germline, CDR1 is SGHDT and CDR2 is YYEEEE. Trimming took 4 bases from V and 5 from J, leaving 15 bases between them. CDR3 length: 14 residues. The DNA of the CDR3 is TGTGCCAGCAGCCCAGAGGGGGTTTTGGAGACCCAGTACTTC. Its translation: CASSPEGVLETQYF.

This clone was seen a handful of times. J is TRBJ2-1 and V is TRBV7-2; D is perhaps TRBD2 (6 bases). The germline V gene has CDR1 SGHTA and CDR2 FQGNSA. This CDR3 has 17 amino acids. Trimming removed 1 base from V and 1 base from J, with 14 bases in between. CDR3 residues: CASSLGPRGGSYNEQFF. The CDR3 nucleotides read TGTGCCAGCAGCTTAGGTCCCCGGGGAGGTTCCTACAATGAGCAGTTCTTC.

This clone was seen a few times. The chain couples TRBV30 to TRBJ1-1; D gene ambiguous. The length of the CDR3 is 11 residues. Trimming removed 4 bases from V and 8 bases from J, with 11 bases in between. Germline assignment: CDR1 GTSNPN and CDR2 SVGIG (reference sequence). The CDR3, as DNA: TGTGCCTGGACCCCAGGAATAGAAGCTTTCTTT. Protein sequence: CAWTPGIEAFF. Full variable domain (missing parts from reference TRBV30 and TRBJ1-1): SQTIHQWPATLVQPVGSPLSLECTVEGTSNPNLYWYRQAAGRGLQLLFYSVGIGQISSEVPQNLSASRPQDRQFILSSKKLLLSDSGFYLCAWTPGIEAFFGQGTRLTVV.

CDR3 in DNA: TGTGCCAGCAGTGGGCAGGGGGAACACACCTTC. Amino acid sequence: CASSGQGEHTF. The rearrangement joins TRBV25-1 to TRBJ1-2; the match to TRBD1 covers 7 bases. V lost 4 bases and J lost 12; bases outside the gene matches: 5. The CDR3 extends over 11 amino acids. Germline assignment: CDR1 MGHDK and CDR2 SYGVNS.

The chain couples TRBV4-3 to TRBJ2-7; possible D gene TRBD1, 5 bases. Trimming took 0 bases from V and 4 from J, leaving 16 bases between them. The CDR3 runs 16 residues. Germline lookup yields CDR1 LGHNA and CDR2 YSLEER. CDR3 DNA: TGCGCCAGCAGCCAAGACAGGGCCCTGGATGTGTACGAGCAGTACTTC. It translates to CASSQDRALDVYEQYF.

CDR3 sequence: CASSRAARFDEQFF. CDR3 DNA sequence: TGTGCCAGCAGCCGGGCCGCAAGGTTCGATGAGCAGTTCTTC. The rearrangement links TRBV7-3 to TRBJ2-1; the D is unclear. Germline CDR1 reads SGHTA; CDR2 reads FQGTGA. V lost 5 bases and J 8 bases, leaving 16 bases between the germline ends. The CDR3 consists of 14 residues. Complete variable domain (other parts from reference TRBV7-3 and TRBJ2-1): GAGVSQTPSNKVTEKGKYVELRCDPISGHTALYWYRQSLGQGPEFLIYFQGTGAADDSGLPNDRFFAVRPEGSVSTLKIQRTERGDSAVYLCASSRAARFDEQFFGPGTRLTVL.

This clone was detected many times. V and J are TRBV29-1 and TRBJ1-2; weak D call: TRBD1 (5 bases). Germline-derived CDR1 and CDR2 are SQVTM and ANQGSEA. The germline V and J ends were trimmed by 4 bases and 8 bases, with 14 bases remaining between them. This CDR3 spans 12 amino acids. CDR3 sequence (DNA): TGCAGCGTTGTTGTAGGGGCCGGAGGCTACACCTTC. Residues: CSVVVGAGGYTF.

This clone is a singleton in its sample. The chain combines TRBV5-1 with TRBJ2-5; 9 nucleotides align to TRBD2. The CDR3 runs to 15 residues. Trimming removed 0 bases from V and 2 bases from J; junction bases left unmatched: 2. Germline V gene sequence: CDR1 SGHRS, CDR2 YFSETQ. CDR3 region: CASSLERGAQETQYF. CDR3 nucleotide sequence: TGCGCCAGCAGCTTGGAGCGGGGGGCGCAAGAGACCCAGTACTTC.

V is TRBV27 and J is TRBJ2-7; the D is unclear. The CDR3 sequence is 14 residues long. The V end was cut by 6 bases, the J end by 0 bases, with 12 bases between. CDR1 is MNHEY, CDR2 SMNVEV, per germline (reference sequence). The CDR3 loop is CASSYDSISYEQYF. DNA of the CDR3: TGTGCCAGCAGCTACGACTCTATCTCCTACGAGCAGTACTTC.

The chain links TRBV5-6 to TRBJ2-5, with D perhaps being TRBD1 or TRBD2 (5 bases each). Germline assignment: CDR1 SGHDT and CDR2 YYEEEE. V dropped 5 bases and J dropped 4 bases, with 9 bases sitting between them. This CDR3 has 12 amino acids. CDR3 sequence (DNA): TGTGCCAGCAGAGGGGCGGGAGAGACCCAGTACTTC. Protein: CASRGAGETQYF.

This clone has just one count. The chain uses TRBV7-9 and TRBJ2-1; 7 nucleotides agree with TRBD1. Germline V gene lookup returns CDR1 SEHNR and CDR2 FQNEAQ (reference sequence). V lost 5 bases to trimming and J lost 1 base; unmatched junction nucleotides: 8. CDR3 length: 16 amino acids. The CDR3 DNA follows: TGTGCCAGCAGCCGGAACAGGGGTTTGTCCTACAATGAGCAGTTCTTC. It specifies CASSRNRGLSYNEQFF.

This clone appeared a few times. V usage is TRBV7-3 and J usage is TRBJ2-5; TRBD2 matches 13 bases. Germline V gene sequence: CDR1 SGHTA, CDR2 FQGTGA. V gave up 4 bases and J gave up 3 bases; unmatched junction bases: 8. This CDR3 has 17 residues. The DNA for the CDR3 is TGTGCCAGCAGCTCCGAACTAGCGGGGGGGCAGGAAGAGACCCAGTACTTC. As protein: CASSSELAGGQEETQYF.

The rearrangement links TRBV10-3 to TRBJ2-7; the match to TRBD1 covers 9 bases. Germline V gene data show CDR1 as ENHRY and CDR2 as SYGVKD. This CDR3 is 15 amino acids long. V shed 4 bases, J shed 4 bases, and the junction held 8 bases outside the gene matches. In nucleotides, the CDR3 is TGTGCCATCAGTGTGGGGACAGGGAAAGGATACGAGCAGTACTTC. Protein sequence: CAISVGTGKGYEQYF.

This clone was recorded once. V gene TRBV30 combines with J gene TRBJ1-3, with D possibly matching TRBD1 (5 bases). CDR1 GTSNPN and CDR2 SVGIG come from the germline V gene (reference sequence). The V and J ends lost 0 bases and 2 bases respectively, with 8 bases between them. This CDR3 is built from 14 residues. The DNA for the CDR3 is TGTGCCTGGAGTGTACTGGGGGCTGGAAACACCATATATTTT. Its protein product is CAWSVLGAGNTIYF. Full variable domain (remainder filled in from reference TRBV30 and TRBJ1-3): SQTIHQWPATLVQPVGSPLSLECTVEGTSNPNLYWYRQAAGRGLQLLFYSVGIGQISSEVPQNLSASRPQDRQFILSSKKLLLSDSGFYLCAWSVLGAGNTIYFGEGSWLTVV.

The chain has TRBV5-4 and TRBJ1-2; no reliable D call. In germline, CDR1 is SGHNT, CDR2 YYREEE (reference sequence). Deletions cut 1 base from V and 6 bases from J, with 7 bases between. The CDR3 contains 12 residues. The chain's CDR3 is CASSLSRDGYTF. CDR3 DNA sequence: TGTGCCAGCAGCTTGTCTCGGGATGGCTACACCTTC.

The table lists this clone with a few counts. The chain couples TRBV15 to TRBJ1-2; D not certain. Trimming shortened V by 0 bases and J by 5 bases, and 7 bases separated the two germline ends. The CDR3 sequence is 13 residues long. Germline V gene sequence: CDR1 LNHNV, CDR2 YYDKDF (reference sequence). Written as DNA, the CDR3 is TGTGCCACCAGCAGAGACAGTAAATATGGCTACACCTTC. Amino acid sequence: CATSRDSKYGYTF. Full variable domain (remainder filled in from reference TRBV15 and TRBJ1-2): DAMVIQNPRYQVTQFGKPVTLSCSQTLNHNVMYWYQQKSSQAPKLLFHYYDKDFNNEADTPDNFQSRRPNTSFCFLDIRSPGLGDTAMYLCATSRDSKYGYTFGSGTRLTVV.

V and J are TRBV30 and TRBJ1-5, with D tentatively TRBD1 (6 bases). The CDR3 is 14 amino acids. V lost 2 bases to trimming and J lost 5 bases, with 13 bases between them. The germline gives CDR1 GTSNPN, CDR2 SVGIG (reference sequence). The CDR3 reads CAWSPVSGDQPQHF. CDR3 nucleotide sequence: TGTGCCTGGAGTCCAGTGTCAGGGGATCAGCCCCAGCATTTT. The full variable domain, in which reference TRBV30 and TRBJ1-5 provide the parts outside the CDR3, is SQTIHQWPATLVQPVGSPLSLECTVEGTSNPNLYWYRQAAGRGLQLLFYSVGIGQISSEVPQNLSASRPQDRQFILSSKKLLLSDSGFYLCAWSPVSGDQPQHFGDGTRLSIL.

The CDR3 region is CASSLGTGDTQYF. The CDR3 nucleotides read TGTGCCAGCAGCCTAGGAACCGGGGATACGCAGTATTTT. The J gene is TRBJ2-3, the V gene TRBV7-2; no clear D. CDR3 size: 13 residues. V was trimmed by 5 bases and J by 6 bases, leaving 12 bases between them. CDR1 and CDR2 (germline): SGHTA, FQGNSA.

The chain carries TRBV7-2 and TRBJ2-5, with TRBD1 matching 7 bases. V shed 1 base, J shed 9 bases, and the junction held 11 bases outside the gene matches. Per the germline V gene, CDR1 is SGHTA and CDR2 is FQGNSA. This CDR3 spans 15 amino acids. The CDR3 is CASSLDNRGDTSQYF. CDR3 coding DNA: TGTGCCAGCAGCTTAGATAACAGGGGAGATACGTCCCAGTACTTC.

This sequence joins TRBV2 and TRBJ2-3; the D is unclear. There are 11 residues in the CDR3. V lost 2 bases and J 6 bases, leaving 3 bases between the germline ends. Looked up from germline, CDR1 is SNHLY and CDR2 is FYNNEI. In DNA, the CDR3 is TGTGCCAGCAGTGAAAAGGATACGCAGTATTTT. This translates into CASSEKDTQYF.

The chain is built from TRBV4-2 and TRBJ2-3; a weak D match, TRBD2 (8 bases). Germline-derived CDR1 and CDR2 are LGHNA and YNFKEQ. The V gene lost 5 bases and the J gene lost 4 bases, with 19 bases spanning the gap. This CDR3 region has 16 residues. In DNA, the CDR3 is TGTGCCAGCAGCGAAACAGGGGCTAGCGGGTCAGATACGCAGTATTTT. Residues: CASSETGASGSDTQYF.

The rearrangement links TRBV5-1 to TRBJ2-5; D gene unclear. Per germline, CDR1 SGHRS and CDR2 YFSETQ. Trimming removed 0 bases from V and 4 bases from J, with 13 bases in between. The CDR3 is made up of 15 amino acids. This CDR3 reads CASSLASIPGETQYF. CDR3 bases: TGCGCCAGCAGCTTGGCTTCTATTCCGGGAGAGACCCAGTACTTC.